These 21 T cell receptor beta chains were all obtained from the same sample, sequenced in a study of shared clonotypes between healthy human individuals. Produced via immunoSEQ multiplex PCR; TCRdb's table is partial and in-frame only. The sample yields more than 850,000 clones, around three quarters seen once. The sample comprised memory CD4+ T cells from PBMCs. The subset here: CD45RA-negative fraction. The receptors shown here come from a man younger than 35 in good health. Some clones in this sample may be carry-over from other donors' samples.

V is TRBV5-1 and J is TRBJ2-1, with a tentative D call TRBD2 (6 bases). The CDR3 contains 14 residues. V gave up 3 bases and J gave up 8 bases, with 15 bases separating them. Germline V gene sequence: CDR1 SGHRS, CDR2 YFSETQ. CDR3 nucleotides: TGCGCCAGCAGCTCCCTGGGGGGAGCGGATGAGCAGTTCTTC. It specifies CASSSLGGADEQFF.

CDR3 DNA: TGTGCCAGCAGCTCAGGACAGGGCCTAAGCTCTGGAAACACCATATATTTT. Protein: CASSSGQGLSSGNTIYF. J is TRBJ1-3 and V is TRBV5-4; 8 nucleotides line up with TRBD1. The V segment lost 3 bases and the J segment 0 bases; nucleotides outside the gene matches: 8. CDR3 length equals 17 residues. CDR1 SGHNT and CDR2 YYREEE come from the germline V gene (reference sequence). Based on the CDR3 plus reference TRBV5-4 and TRBJ1-3, the full variable domain is ETGVTQSPTHLIKTRGQQVTLRCSSQSGHNTVSWYQQALGQGPQFIFQYYREEENGRGNFPPRFSGLQFPNYSSELNVNALELDDSALYLCASSSGQGLSSGNTIYFGEGSWLTVV.

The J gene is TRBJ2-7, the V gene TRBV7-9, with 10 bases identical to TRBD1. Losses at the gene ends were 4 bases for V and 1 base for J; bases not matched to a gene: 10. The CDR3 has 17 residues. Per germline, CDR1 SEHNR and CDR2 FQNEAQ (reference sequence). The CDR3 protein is CASSSAGGTGVSYEQYF. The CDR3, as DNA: TGTGCCAGCAGCTCCGCGGGCGGGACAGGGGTGTCCTACGAGCAGTACTTC.

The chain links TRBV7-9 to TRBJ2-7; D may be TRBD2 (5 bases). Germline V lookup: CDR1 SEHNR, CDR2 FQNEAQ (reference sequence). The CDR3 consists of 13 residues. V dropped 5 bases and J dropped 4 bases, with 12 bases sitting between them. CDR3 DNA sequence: TGTGCCAGCAGCCCATCCGGGGTGTACGAGCAGTACTTC. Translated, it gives CASSPSGVYEQYF.

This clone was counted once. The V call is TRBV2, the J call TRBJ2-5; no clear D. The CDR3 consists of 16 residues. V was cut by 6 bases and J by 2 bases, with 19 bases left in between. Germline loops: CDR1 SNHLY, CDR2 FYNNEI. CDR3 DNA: TGTGCCAGCAGAGATTTGCACCGAAGGGAACAAGAGACCCAGTACTTC. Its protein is CASRDLHRREQETQYF.

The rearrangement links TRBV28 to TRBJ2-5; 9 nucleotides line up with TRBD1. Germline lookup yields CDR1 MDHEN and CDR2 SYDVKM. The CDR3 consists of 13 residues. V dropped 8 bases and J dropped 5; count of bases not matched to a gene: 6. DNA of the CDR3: TGTGCCAGCGACCGGGACAGGGACGAGACCCAGTACTTC. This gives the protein CASDRDRDETQYF.

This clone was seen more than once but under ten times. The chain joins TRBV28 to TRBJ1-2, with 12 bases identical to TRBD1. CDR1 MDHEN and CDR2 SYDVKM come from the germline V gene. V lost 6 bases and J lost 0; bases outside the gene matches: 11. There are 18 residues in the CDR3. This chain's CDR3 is CASSSPGTGGYANYGYTF. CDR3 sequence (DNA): TGTGCCAGCAGCTCCCCCGGGACAGGGGGCTATGCTAACTATGGCTACACCTTC.

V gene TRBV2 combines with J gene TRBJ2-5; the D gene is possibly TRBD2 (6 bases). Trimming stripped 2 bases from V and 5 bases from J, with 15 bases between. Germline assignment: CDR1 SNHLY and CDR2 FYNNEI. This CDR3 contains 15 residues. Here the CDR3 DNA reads TGTGCCAGCAGTGAAATGGGGGACTTGGGGGAGACCCAGTACTTC. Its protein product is CASSEMGDLGETQYF.

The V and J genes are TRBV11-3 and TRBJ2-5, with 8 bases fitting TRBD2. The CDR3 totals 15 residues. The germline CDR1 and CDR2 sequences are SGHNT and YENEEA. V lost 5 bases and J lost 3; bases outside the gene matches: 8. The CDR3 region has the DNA TGTGCCAGCAGCCTTCAAGGACTAGCCGAAGAGACCCAGTACTTC. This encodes CASSLQGLAEETQYF.

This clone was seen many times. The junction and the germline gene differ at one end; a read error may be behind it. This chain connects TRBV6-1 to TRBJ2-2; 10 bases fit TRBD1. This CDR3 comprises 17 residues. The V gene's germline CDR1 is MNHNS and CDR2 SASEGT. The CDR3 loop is CASSKAGTGETTGELFF. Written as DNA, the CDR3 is TGTGCCAGCAGTAAAGCCGGGACAGGGGAAACTACCGGGGAGCTGTTTTTT.

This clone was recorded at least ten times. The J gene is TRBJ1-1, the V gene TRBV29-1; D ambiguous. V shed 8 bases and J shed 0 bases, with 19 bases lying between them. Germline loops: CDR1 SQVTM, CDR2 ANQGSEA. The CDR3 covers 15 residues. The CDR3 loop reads CSSSKGWGMNTEAFF. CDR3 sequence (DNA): TGCAGCTCCTCAAAGGGTTGGGGAATGAACACTGAAGCTTTCTTT.

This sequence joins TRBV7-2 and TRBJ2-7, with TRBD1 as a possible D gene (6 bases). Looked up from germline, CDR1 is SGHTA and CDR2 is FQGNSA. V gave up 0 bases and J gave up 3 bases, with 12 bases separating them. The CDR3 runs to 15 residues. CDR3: CASSLAGQGHYEQYF. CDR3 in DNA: TGTGCCAGCAGCTTAGCTGGGCAGGGACACTACGAGCAGTACTTC. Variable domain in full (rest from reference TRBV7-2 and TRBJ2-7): GAGVSQSPSNKVTEKGKDVELRCDPISGHTALYWYRQSLGQGLEFLIYFQGNSAPDKSGLPSDRFSAERTGGSVSTLTIQRTQQEDSAVYLCASSLAGQGHYEQYFGPGTRLTVT.

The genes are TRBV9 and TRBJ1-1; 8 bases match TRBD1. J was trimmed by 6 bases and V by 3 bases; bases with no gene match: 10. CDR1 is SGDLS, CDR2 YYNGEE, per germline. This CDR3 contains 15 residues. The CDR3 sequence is CASSALTGADAEAFF. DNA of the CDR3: TGTGCCAGCAGCGCCCTGACAGGGGCGGACGCTGAAGCTTTCTTT.

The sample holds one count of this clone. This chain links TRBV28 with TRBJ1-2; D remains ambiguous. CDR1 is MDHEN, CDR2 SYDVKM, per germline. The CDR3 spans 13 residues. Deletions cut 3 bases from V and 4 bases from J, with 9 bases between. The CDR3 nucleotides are TGTGCCAGCAGTTTTTCCGGGTCCTATGGCTACACCTTC. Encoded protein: CASSFSGSYGYTF.

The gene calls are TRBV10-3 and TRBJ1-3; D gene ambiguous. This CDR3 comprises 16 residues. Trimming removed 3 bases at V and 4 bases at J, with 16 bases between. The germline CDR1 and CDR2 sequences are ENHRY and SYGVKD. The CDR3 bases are TGTGCCATCAGTGACGTCGGGATACCCTCGGGAAACACCATATATTTT. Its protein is CAISDVGIPSGNTIYF.

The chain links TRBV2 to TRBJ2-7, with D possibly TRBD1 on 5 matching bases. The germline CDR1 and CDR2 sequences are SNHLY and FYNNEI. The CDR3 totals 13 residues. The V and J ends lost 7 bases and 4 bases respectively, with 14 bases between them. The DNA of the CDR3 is TGTGCCAGCACGAGACAGCTGAGATACGAGCAGTACTTC. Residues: CASTRQLRYEQYF.

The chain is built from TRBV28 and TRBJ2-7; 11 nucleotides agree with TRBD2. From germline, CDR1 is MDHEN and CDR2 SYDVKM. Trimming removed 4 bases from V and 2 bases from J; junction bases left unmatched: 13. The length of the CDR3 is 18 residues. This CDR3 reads CASSSLAPTSGSPYEQYF. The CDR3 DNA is TGTGCCAGCAGTTCCCTGGCCCCTACTAGCGGGAGCCCCTACGAGCAGTACTTC.

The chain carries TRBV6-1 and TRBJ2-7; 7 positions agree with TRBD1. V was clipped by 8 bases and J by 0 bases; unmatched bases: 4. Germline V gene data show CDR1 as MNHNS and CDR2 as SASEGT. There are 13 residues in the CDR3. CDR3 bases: TGTGCCAGCGAACAGGGGAACTCCTACGAGCAGTACTTC. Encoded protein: CASEQGNSYEQYF.

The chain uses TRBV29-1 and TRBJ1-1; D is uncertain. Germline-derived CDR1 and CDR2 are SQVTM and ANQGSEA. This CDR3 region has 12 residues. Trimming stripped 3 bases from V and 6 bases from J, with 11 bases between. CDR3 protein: CSVDRAGSEAFF. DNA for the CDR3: TGCAGCGTTGATAGGGCGGGATCTGAAGCTTTCTTT. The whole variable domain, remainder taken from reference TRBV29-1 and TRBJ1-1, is SAVISQKPSRDICQRGTSLTIQCQVDSQVTMMFWYRQQPGQSLTLIATANQGSEATYESGFVIDKFPISRPNLTFSTLTVSNMSPEDSSIYLCSVDRAGSEAFFGQGTRLTVV.

The CDR3 nucleotides are TGTGCCAGCAGTGGAGGGTCTGGGGCCGGGGAGCTGTTTTTT. Translation gives CASSGGSGAGELFF. This chain uses TRBV6-1 with TRBJ2-2, with D possibly being TRBD2 (5 bases). The CDR3 spans 14 residues. Germline assignment: CDR1 MNHNS and CDR2 SASEGT. V was pared by 4 bases and J by 6 bases, with 12 bases between.

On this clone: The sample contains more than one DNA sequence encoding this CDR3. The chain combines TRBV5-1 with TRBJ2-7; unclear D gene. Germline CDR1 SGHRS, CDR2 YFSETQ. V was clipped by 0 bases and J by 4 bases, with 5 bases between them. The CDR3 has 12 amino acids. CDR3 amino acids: CASSLDLYEQYF. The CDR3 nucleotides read TGCGCCAGCAGCTTGGATTTGTACGAGCAGTACTTC. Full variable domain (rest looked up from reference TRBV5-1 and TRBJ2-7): KAGVTQTPRYLIKTRGQQVTLSCSPISGHRSVSWYQQTPGQGLQFLFEYFSETQRNKGNFPGRFSGRQFSNSRSEMNVSTLELGDSALYLCASSLDLYEQYFGPGTRLTVT.